The following is a TCR beta chain sequence with its context. Its antigen remains unidentified. This sample is drawn from a study of post-analysis software for immune sequencing data. Study summary: Relapsing-remitting, secondary progressive and progressive-relapsing forms of multiple sclerosis all featured among disease courses. General study points: The five TRBV segments detected at higher frequency in patients than in controls included TRBV5-6, TRBV5-1 and TRBV20-1. Diversity measured as normalized Chao1 was significantly lower in multiple sclerosis patients than in controls. Same-batch preparations were strongly co-clustered by F measure.

This CDR3 is 15 amino acids long. Trimming took off 5 bases at V and 0 bases at J, with 13 bases between the two ends. CDR1 is MNHEY and CDR2 is SMNVEV in the germline V gene (reference sequence). Sequencing libraries made from TCR beta cDNA carried unique molecular identifiers. There were about 0.85 to 10 million T cells, and 450,000 to 550,000 cDNA molecules came from them. MiXCR, run by TCRdb on the PCR reads, gives a single entry per CDR3 protein. The table has more than 450,000 distinct CDR3 sequences, around 44% seen once; the top ten hold about 1.5%. The rearrangement uses TRBV27 and TRBJ1-2; weak D call: TRBD1 (5 bases). Sequencing was done on a sample of blood. This clonotype was obtained from a girl aged 10 to 17 with multiple sclerosis. The CDR3 is CASSGWDGANYGYTF. CDR3 bases: TGTGCCAGCAGTGGGTGGGACGGAGCTAACTATGGCTACACCTTC.